The 15 T cell receptor beta chains reported below all come from one sample, sequenced in a study of blood T cell repertoires in COVID-19. The method was immunoSEQ multiplex PCR; TCRdb's version includes in-frame clones alone and lacks a portion of them. The table includes about 160,000 clones, around 83% detected once. The sample taken for sequencing was peripheral blood. The receptors were gathered from a man aged 40-55 years with acute or convalescent COVID-19.

This clone was seen a few times. The chain recombines TRBV6-1 with TRBJ1-2, with D unclear. Trimming left V 5 bases short and J 4 bases short, with 11 bases between. This CDR3 is 13 amino acids long. Germline V gene data show CDR1 as MNHNS and CDR2 as SASEGT. The CDR3 loop is CASSLEGPYGYTF. CDR3 DNA: TGTGCCAGCAGTCTGGAGGGCCCCTATGGCTACACCTTC.

This clone was seen only a few times. This sequence joins TRBV4-3 and TRBJ1-3; maybe TRBD1 (6 bases). V lost 1 base and J 3 bases, leaving 19 bases between the germline ends. The germline gives CDR1 LGHNA, CDR2 YSLEER. There are 18 residues in the CDR3. The DNA of the CDR3 is TGCGCCAGCAGCCAAGGAGTGGGGACAAGGTACGATGGAAACACCATATATTTT. This gives the protein CASSQGVGTRYDGNTIYF.

The count of this clone is one. This sequence joins TRBV5-6 and TRBJ2-7; maybe TRBD1 (6 bases). V was cut by 2 bases and J by 7 bases, with 22 bases left in between. The CDR3 spans 16 residues. CDR1 and CDR2 (germline): SGHDT, YYEEEE. CDR3 in DNA: TGTGCCAGCAGCTTTAGGCAGGGGCTCAGGTTTAATGAGCAGTACTTC. Its translation is CASSFRQGLRFNEQYF.

J is TRBJ2-1 and V is TRBV3-1 (or the pseudogene TRBV3-2); a weak D match, TRBD2 (5 bases). Per germline, CDR1 LGHDT and CDR2 YNNKEL (reference sequence). The CDR3 covers 15 residues. V was clipped by 3 bases and J by 6 bases, with 15 bases between them. CDR3 loop: CASSQGEARRNEQFF. DNA of the CDR3: TGTGCCAGCAGCCAGGGAGAGGCGCGCCGCAATGAGCAGTTCTTC.

This clone was picked up a small number of times. The sample carries other DNA sequences with the same CDR3. The chain combines TRBV11-3 with TRBJ2-3; D remains unclear. The germline V gene has CDR1 SGHNT and CDR2 YENEEA. This CDR3 contains 14 residues. Trimming pared 2 bases from V and 0 bases from J, leaving 6 bases between. CDR3 in DNA: TGTGCCAGCAGCTTAACGACAAGCACAGATACGCAGTATTTT. Protein: CASSLTTSTDTQYF.

The chain couples TRBV27 to TRBJ1-6, with 9 bases that match TRBD1. The junction had 5 bases not matched to a gene; V was cut back by 6 bases and J by 8 bases. This CDR3 contains 14 residues. Germline V gene data show CDR1 as MNHEY and CDR2 as SMNVEV (reference sequence). The CDR3 DNA sequence: TGTGCCAGCAGCTCCGGGACAGGGTATTCACCCCTCCACTTT. This codes for CASSSGTGYSPLHF.

This clone was counted only a few times. The chain couples TRBV2 to TRBJ2-7, with a tentative D call TRBD2 (6 bases). The V and J ends lost 6 bases and 5 bases respectively, with 11 bases between them. Germline CDR1 reads SNHLY; CDR2 reads FYNNEI. This CDR3 spans 12 amino acids. CDR3 coding DNA: TGTGCCAGCAGCACGGGGGTGAACGAGCAGTACTTC. Its protein is CASSTGVNEQYF.

This clone turned up a few times. The chain couples TRBV14 to TRBJ1-2; TRBD1 matches 9 bases. V was pared by 1 base and J by 1 base, with 4 bases of the junction left unmatched. Per the germline V gene, CDR1 is SGHDN and CDR2 is FVKESK. This CDR3 comprises 16 residues. In DNA form, the CDR3 reads TGTGCCAGCAGCCAAGTTGGGACAGGGAATAACTATGGCTACACCTTC. Residues: CASSQVGTGNNYGYTF.

The rearrangement joins TRBV28 to TRBJ2-7; 8 nucleotides match TRBD1. Germline values: CDR1 MDHEN, CDR2 SYDVKM. This CDR3 is built from 16 residues. Trimming removed 5 bases from V and 0 bases from J; junction bases left unmatched: 9. In nucleotides, the CDR3 is TGTGCCAGCAGTCCACTCGGACAGGGCATCTCCTACGAGCAGTACTTC. This gives the protein CASSPLGQGISYEQYF.

The chain joins TRBV6-2 or TRBV6-3 to TRBJ1-4; D remains ambiguous. Germline V lookup: CDR1 MNHEY, CDR2 SVGEGT. V lost 2 bases, J lost 16 bases, and 11 bases lay in between. There are 11 residues in the CDR3. This CDR3 reads CASSYSGCRFF. CDR3 sequence (DNA): TGTGCCAGCAGTTACAGTGGTTGCAGGTTTTTT.

The chain employs TRBV9 and TRBJ2-5; 15 nucleotides agree with TRBD2. V lost 4 bases to trimming and J lost 2 bases; unmatched junction nucleotides: 6. Germline loops: CDR1 SGDLS, CDR2 YYNGEE. The CDR3 consists of 17 residues. CDR3 in DNA: TGTGCCAGCAGCATAGGGACTAGCGGGGGGATGCAAGAGACCCAGTACTTC. This gives the protein CASSIGTSGGMQETQYF.

The V call is TRBV11-2, the J call TRBJ1-2; D is unresolved. Germline V lookup: CDR1 SGHAT, CDR2 FQNNGV. Deletions cut 5 bases from V and 7 bases from J, with 20 bases between. This CDR3 comprises 15 residues. In DNA form, the CDR3 reads TGTGCCAGCAGCCCCCGACCCACCGGGAGTAGTGGCTACACCTTC. Its protein product is CASSPRPTGSSGYTF.

The CDR3 sequence is CASSWTGTSSYEQYF. CDR3 nucleotide sequence: TGTGCCAGCAGCTGGACCGGGACTAGCTCCTACGAGCAGTACTTC. The J gene is TRBJ2-7, the V gene TRBV7-2, with 8 bases matching TRBD2. Germline CDR1 and CDR2: SGHTA and FQGNSA. V dropped 4 bases and J dropped 0; count of bases not matched to a gene: 5. CDR3 length: 15 residues.

A few counts support this clone. This chain uses TRBV3-1 (or the pseudogene TRBV3-2) with TRBJ2-5; D perhaps matches TRBD2 (5 bases). The V end lost 5 bases, the J end lost 5 bases, and 12 bases lay between the germline ends. The CDR3 consists of 13 residues. Germline V gives CDR1 LGHDT, CDR2 YNNKEL (reference sequence). CDR3 loop: CASSARTGETQYF. CDR3 bases: TGTGCCAGCAGCGCCAGGACGGGGGAGACCCAGTACTTC.

This chain uses TRBV24-1 with TRBJ1-2; a weak D match, TRBD1 (6 bases). CDR1 is KGHDR and CDR2 is SFDVKD in the germline V gene. The CDR3 loop spans 14 amino acids. The ends were cut back, 5 bases at V and 7 bases at J, with 16 bases in the middle. This chain's CDR3 is CATSGDTSRGGYTF. In nucleotides, the CDR3 is TGTGCCACCAGTGGGGACACCTCCCGGGGTGGCTACACCTTC.